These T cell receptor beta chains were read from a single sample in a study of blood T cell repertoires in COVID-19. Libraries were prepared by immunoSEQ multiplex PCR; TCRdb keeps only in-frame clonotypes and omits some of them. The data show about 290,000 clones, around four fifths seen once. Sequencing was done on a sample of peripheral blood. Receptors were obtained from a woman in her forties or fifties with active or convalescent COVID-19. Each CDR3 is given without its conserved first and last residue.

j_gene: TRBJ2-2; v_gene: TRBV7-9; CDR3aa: ASSFNTGTVNTGELF
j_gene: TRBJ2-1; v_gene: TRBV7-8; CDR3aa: ASSLLGTRSYNEQF
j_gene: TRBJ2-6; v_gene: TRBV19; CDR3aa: ASSFAGLRSGANVLT
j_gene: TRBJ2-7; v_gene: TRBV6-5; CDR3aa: ASWGWAGGSYEQY
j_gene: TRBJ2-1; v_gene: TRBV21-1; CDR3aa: ASSNWPGWQF
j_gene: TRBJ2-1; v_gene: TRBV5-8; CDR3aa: ASSLVGSPEQF
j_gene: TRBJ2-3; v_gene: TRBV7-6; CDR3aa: ASSFRLSSGSSTDTQY
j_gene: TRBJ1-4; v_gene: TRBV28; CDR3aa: ASKLATNEKLF
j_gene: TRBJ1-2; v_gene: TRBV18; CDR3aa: ASSPTGGTGVFNYGYT
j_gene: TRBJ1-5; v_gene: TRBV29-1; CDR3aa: SVEGQGQPQH
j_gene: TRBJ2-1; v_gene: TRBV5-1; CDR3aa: ASSLDLSSYNEQF
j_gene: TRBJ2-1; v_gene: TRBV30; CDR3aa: AWEREGLNEQF
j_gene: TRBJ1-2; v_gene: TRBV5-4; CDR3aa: ASSADRENGYT
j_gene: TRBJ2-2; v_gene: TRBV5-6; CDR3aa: ASRERSSGSLAGELF